This TCR beta chain was obtained from a study of blood T cells in healthy people across ages. Study as a whole: About one barcoded beta molecule per two T cells was captured by template switching.

Only one count was recorded for this clonotype. Germline values: CDR1 SGHAT, CDR2 FQDESV (reference sequence). This CDR3 is 16 amino acids long. Trimming stripped 5 bases from V and 0 bases from J, with 15 bases between. The use of a sample-barcoded 5' primer and a J-beta primer mix characterized a second PCR of roughly 6 to 12 cycles. TCRdb redid the calling of the 5' RACE reads with MiXCR, one entry per CDR3 protein. Among around 870,000 distinct CDR3 sequences, around 30% were seen once, and the ten largest hold 15% to 20%. The origin of this receptor is a woman aged 80 or over in good health. The gene calls are TRBV11-1 and TRBJ2-3; the D gene is possibly TRBD2 (5 bases). The sequencing input was blood. As DNA, the CDR3 is TGTGCCAGCAGCCCAACTAGGGCGGCAAGCACAGATACGCAGTATTTT. It yields the protein CASSPTRAASTDTQYF.